The TCR beta chain under discussion was sequenced for a study of cytomegalovirus exposure and HLA in healthy donors. About the study: The 550 to 800 first-cohort repertoires and the 100 to 150 validation repertoires shared the same platform, a later analysis reported. Study-level results: Rarity marked most TCR sequences, yet some public TCRs occurred in many donors. A classifier reportedly called cytomegalovirus status with high sensitivity and specificity.

As to this clone: Antigen: not known.

There are 16 residues in the CDR3. Per the germline V gene, CDR1 is SGHTS and CDR2 is YDEGEE. Unmatched junction bases numbered 10, after V lost 0 bases and J lost 8 bases. The table came from immunoSEQ multiplex PCR; TCRdb's copy has only in-frame clones and leaves some out. The sample holds about 130,000 clones, approximately 82% seen once. This receptor was obtained from a man aged 25 to 40 in good health and CMV-seropositive. The J gene is TRBJ2-5, the V gene TRBV5-8; 10 positions match TRBD2. Specimen: PBMCs. The CDR3 is CASSLDSGGPPRTQYF. The CDR3 bases are TGTGCCAGCAGCTTGGATAGCGGGGGGCCACCTCGAACCCAGTACTTC. Supplemented by reference TRBV5-8 and TRBJ2-5, the full variable domain reads EAGVTQSPTHLIKTRGQQATLRCSPISGHTSVYWYQQALGLGLQFLLWYDEGEERNRGNFPPRFSGRQFPNYSSELNVNALELEDSALYLCASSLDSGGPPRTQYFGPGTRLLVL.